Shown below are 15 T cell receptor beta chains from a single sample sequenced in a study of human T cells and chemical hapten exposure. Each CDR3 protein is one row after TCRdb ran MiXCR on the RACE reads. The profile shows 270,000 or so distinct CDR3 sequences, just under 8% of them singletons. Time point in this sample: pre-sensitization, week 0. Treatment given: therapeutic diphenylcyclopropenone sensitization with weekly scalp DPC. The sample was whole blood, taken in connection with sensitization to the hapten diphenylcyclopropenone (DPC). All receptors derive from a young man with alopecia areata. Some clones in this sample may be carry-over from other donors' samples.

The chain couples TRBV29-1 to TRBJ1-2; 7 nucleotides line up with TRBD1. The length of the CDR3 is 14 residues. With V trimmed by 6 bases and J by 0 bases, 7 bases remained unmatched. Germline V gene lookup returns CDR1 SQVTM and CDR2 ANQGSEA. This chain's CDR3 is CSVMTGTANYGYTF. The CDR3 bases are TGCAGCGTGATGACAGGGACAGCTAACTATGGCTACACCTTC.

The CDR3 sequence: CASRNDGSYNSPLHF. The CDR3 DNA is TGTGCCAGCCGAAACGACGGCTCCTATAATTCACCCCTCCACTTT. V is TRBV12-3 or TRBV12-4 and J is TRBJ1-6; D unclear. V was shortened by 8 bases and J by 0 bases, with 11 bases between the two germline ends. The CDR3 covers 15 residues.

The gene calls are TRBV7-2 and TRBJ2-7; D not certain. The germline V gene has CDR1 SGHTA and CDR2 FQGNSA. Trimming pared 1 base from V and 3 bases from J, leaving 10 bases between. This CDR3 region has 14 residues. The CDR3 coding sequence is TGTGCCAGCAGCTTAGAAGCGACGTACTACGAGCAGTACTTC. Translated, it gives CASSLEATYYEQYF.

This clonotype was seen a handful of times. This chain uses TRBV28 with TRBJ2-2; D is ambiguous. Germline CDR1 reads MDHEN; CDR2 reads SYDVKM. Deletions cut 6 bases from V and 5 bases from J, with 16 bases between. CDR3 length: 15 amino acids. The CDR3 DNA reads TGTGCCAGCAGCCCGAGGATCAGTGGGACCGGGGAGCTGTTTTTT. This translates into CASSPRISGTGELFF.

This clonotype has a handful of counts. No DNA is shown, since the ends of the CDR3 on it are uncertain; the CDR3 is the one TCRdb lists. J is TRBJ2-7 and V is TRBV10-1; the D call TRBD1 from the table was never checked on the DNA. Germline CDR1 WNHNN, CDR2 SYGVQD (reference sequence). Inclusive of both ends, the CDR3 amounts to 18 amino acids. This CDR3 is CASILWGRGSLLDPLPSV.

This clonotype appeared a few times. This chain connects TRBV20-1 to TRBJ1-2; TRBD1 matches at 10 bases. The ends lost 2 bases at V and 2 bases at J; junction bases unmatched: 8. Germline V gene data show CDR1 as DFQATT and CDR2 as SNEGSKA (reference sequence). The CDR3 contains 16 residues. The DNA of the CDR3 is TGCAGTGCTAGACTCCCGGGACAGGGGATGAACTATGGCTACACCTTC. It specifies CSARLPGQGMNYGYTF.

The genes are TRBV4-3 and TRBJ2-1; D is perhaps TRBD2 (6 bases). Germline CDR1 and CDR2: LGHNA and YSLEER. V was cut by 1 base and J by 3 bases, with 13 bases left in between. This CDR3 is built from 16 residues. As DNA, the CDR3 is TGCGCCAGCAGCCAAGTGGGGCGGGGCCTCTACAATGAGCAGTTCTTC. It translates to CASSQVGRGLYNEQFF.

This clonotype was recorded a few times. The CDR3 DNA reads TGCAGCGTTGCTCGCAAACTAAACACTGAAGCTTTCTTT. Translation gives CSVARKLNTEAFF. The V gene is TRBV29-1, the J gene TRBJ1-1; D gene unclear. The CDR3 contains 13 residues. Trimming removed 4 bases from V and 2 bases from J, with 11 bases in between. The V gene's germline CDR1 is SQVTM and CDR2 ANQGSEA.

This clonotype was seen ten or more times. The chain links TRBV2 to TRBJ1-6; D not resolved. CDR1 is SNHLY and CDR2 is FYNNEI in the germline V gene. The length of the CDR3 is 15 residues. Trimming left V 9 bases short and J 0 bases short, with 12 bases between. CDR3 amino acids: CARRSESSYNSPLHF. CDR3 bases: TGTGCCAGGAGATCCGAGAGCTCCTATAATTCACCCCTCCACTTT.

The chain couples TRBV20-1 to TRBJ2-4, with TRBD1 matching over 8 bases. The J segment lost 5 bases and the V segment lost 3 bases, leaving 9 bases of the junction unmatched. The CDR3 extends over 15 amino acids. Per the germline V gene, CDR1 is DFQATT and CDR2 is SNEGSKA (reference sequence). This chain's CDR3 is CSARTHRGAENIQYF. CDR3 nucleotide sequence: TGCAGTGCTAGGACGCACAGGGGGGCGGAAAACATTCAGTACTTC.

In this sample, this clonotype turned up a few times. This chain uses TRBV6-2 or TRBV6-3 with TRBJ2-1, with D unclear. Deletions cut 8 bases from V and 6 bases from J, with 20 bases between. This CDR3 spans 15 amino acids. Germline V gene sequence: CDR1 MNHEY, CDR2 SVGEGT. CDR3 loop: CASGPHFPVGNEQFF. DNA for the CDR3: TGTGCCAGCGGTCCCCACTTTCCCGTGGGCAATGAGCAGTTCTTC.

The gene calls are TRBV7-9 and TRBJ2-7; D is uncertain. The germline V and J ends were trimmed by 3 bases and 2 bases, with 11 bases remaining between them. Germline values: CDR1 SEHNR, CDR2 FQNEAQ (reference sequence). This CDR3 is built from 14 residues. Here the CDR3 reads CASSLSLSAYEQYF. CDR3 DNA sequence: TGTGCCAGCAGCTTGAGTCTGTCTGCCTACGAGCAGTACTTC.

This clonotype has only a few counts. CDR3 in amino acids: CASSWTVRSYEQYF. The CDR3 bases are TGCGCCAGCAGCTGGACAGTCCGCTCCTACGAGCAGTACTTC. The V call is TRBV5-1, the J call TRBJ2-7; D is perhaps TRBD1 (6 bases). Germline V gene lookup returns CDR1 SGHRS and CDR2 YFSETQ. V lost 3 bases and J 0 bases, leaving 10 bases between the germline ends. This CDR3 comprises 14 residues.

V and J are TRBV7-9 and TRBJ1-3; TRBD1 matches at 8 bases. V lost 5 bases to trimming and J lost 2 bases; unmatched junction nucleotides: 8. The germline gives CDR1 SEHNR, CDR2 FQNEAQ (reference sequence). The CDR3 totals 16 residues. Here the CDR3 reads CASSTDRGAPGNTIYF. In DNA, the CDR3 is TGTGCCAGCAGCACAGACAGGGGCGCACCTGGAAACACCATATATTTT.

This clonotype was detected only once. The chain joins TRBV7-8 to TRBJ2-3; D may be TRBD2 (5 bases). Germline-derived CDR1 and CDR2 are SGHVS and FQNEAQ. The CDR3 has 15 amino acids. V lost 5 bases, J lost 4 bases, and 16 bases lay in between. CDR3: CASSAGESLADTQYF. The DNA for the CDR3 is TGTGCCAGCAGCGCCGGGGAGAGCTTGGCAGATACGCAGTATTTT.